The 13 T cell receptor beta chains below come from one sample, sequenced in a study of cytomegalovirus exposure and HLA in healthy donors. This PCR relied on a set of 60 Vbeta primers and 13 Jbeta primers. The assay was immunoSEQ multiplex PCR, and TCRdb's table has in-frame clones only and misses some. The repertoire consists of 150,000 to 200,000 clones, with roughly 68% occurring once and the leading ten covering less than 11%. The sample consisted of PBMCs. The receptors originated from a man between 25 and 39 years old in good health and CMV-seropositive.

This clone was recorded a few times. This chain connects TRBV11-1 to TRBJ2-1, with 8 bases identical to TRBD2. From germline, CDR1 is SGHAT and CDR2 FQDESV (reference sequence). J lost 4 bases, V lost 4 bases, and 15 bases had no gene match. The CDR3 totals 18 residues. CDR3 bases: TGTGCCAGCAGCTCCGCCCATGAAACTAGCGGCGGGTACAATGAGCAGTTCTTC. This encodes CASSSAHETSGGYNEQFF.

This clone has only one observation. The V call is TRBV30, the J call TRBJ2-5; TRBD1 might be the D (6 bases). CDR1 is GTSNPN and CDR2 is SVGIG in the germline V gene (reference sequence). The CDR3 is 17 residues long. The ends were cut back, 0 bases at V and 3 bases at J, with 20 bases in the middle. The CDR3 loop reads CAWSVQVGRGQKETQYF. CDR3 DNA sequence: TGTGCCTGGAGTGTACAAGTTGGTAGGGGACAAAAAGAGACCCAGTACTTC.

V is TRBV19 and J is TRBJ1-5, with D uncertain. The CDR3 is 14 amino acids. The V gene lost 1 base and the J gene lost 6 bases, with 10 bases spanning the gap. In germline, CDR1 is LNHDA, CDR2 SQIVND (reference sequence). The CDR3 here is CASSIVSAGQPQHF. The CDR3 DNA reads as TGTGCCAGTAGTATAGTTTCAGCAGGTCAGCCCCAGCATTTT.

The V and J genes are TRBV27 and TRBJ1-5; 8 bases are a match to TRBD1. Germline V gene sequence: CDR1 MNHEY, CDR2 SMNVEV (reference sequence). The CDR3 covers 14 residues. The junction had 9 bases not matched to a gene; V was cut back by 6 bases and J by 8 bases. The chain's CDR3 is CASRRDRLGEPQHF. DNA for the CDR3: TGTGCCAGCAGACGGGACAGGCTAGGAGAGCCCCAGCATTTT.

The V and J genes are TRBV7-2 and TRBJ2-5, with 7 bases identical to TRBD2. The J call may be faulty, since TRBJ2-7 better matches the DNA end. The CDR3 extends over 16 amino acids. Germline V gives CDR1 SGHTA, CDR2 FQGNSA. CDR3 nucleotide sequence: TGTGCCAGCAGCAGAAACGGGGCGGGACTACCCTACGAGCAGTACTTC. This translates into CASSRNGAGLPYEQYF.

The sample holds a few counts of this clone. CDR3 sequence: CASSEAGGVQPQHF. The CDR3 nucleotides are TGTGCCAGCAGTGAAGCAGGGGGCGTTCAGCCCCAGCATTTT. The chain is built from TRBV6-1 and TRBJ1-5; TRBD1 agrees at 7 bases. Trimming at V came to 0 bases and at J to 6 bases, leaving 2 bases not matched to a gene. CDR3 length: 14 residues. CDR1 and CDR2 (germline): MNHNS, SASEGT.

This clone was counted once. This chain links TRBV19 with TRBJ1-5; possible D gene TRBD1, 5 bases. Germline values: CDR1 LNHDA, CDR2 SQIVND (reference sequence). With 2 bases removed from V and 4 bases from J, the gap between germline ends came to 12 bases. The CDR3 is made up of 15 amino acids. CDR3 sequence (DNA): TGTGCCAGTAGTATATCTGGACAAGAAAATCAGCCCCAGCATTTT. Protein product: CASSISGQENQPQHF. Combining the CDR3 with reference TRBV19 and TRBJ1-5 gives the whole variable domain DGGITQSPKYLFRKEGQNVTLSCEQNLNHDAMYWYRQDPGQGLRLIYYSQIVNDFQKGDIAEGYSVSREKKESFPLTVTSAQKNPTAFYLCASSISGQENQPQHFGDGTRLSIL.

The rearrangement links TRBV7-2 to TRBJ2-7, with 13 bases fitting TRBD2. The CDR3 runs 15 residues. J lost 4 bases, V lost 4 bases, and 4 bases had no gene match. The V gene's germline CDR1 is SGHTA and CDR2 FQGNSA. The CDR3 loop reads CASSSWTSGRYEQYF. The CDR3 nucleotides are TGTGCCAGCAGCTCCTGGACTAGCGGGAGATACGAGCAGTACTTC.

This clone was found a few times. This chain links TRBV7-9 with TRBJ1-4; 10 bases line up with TRBD1. The CDR3 has 15 amino acids. The germline V gene encodes CDR1 SEHNR and CDR2 FQNEAQ (reference sequence). The ends lost 3 bases at V and 6 bases at J; junction bases unmatched: 4. CDR3 in DNA: TGTGCCAGCAGCTTGGCCGGGACAGGGGATGAAAAACTGTTTTTT. Its translation: CASSLAGTGDEKLFF. Variable domain in full (rest from reference TRBV7-9 and TRBJ1-4): DTGVSQNPRHKITKRGQNVTFRCDPISEHNRLYWYRQTLGQGPEFLTYFQNEAQLEKSRLLSDRFSAERPKGSFSTLEIQRTEQGDSAMYLCASSLAGTGDEKLFFGSGTQLSVL.

The chain links TRBV6-5 to TRBJ2-7; D is possibly TRBD1 (6 bases). Germline V gene data show CDR1 as MNHEY and CDR2 as SVGAGI. V lost 2 bases and J 5 bases, leaving 16 bases between the germline ends. CDR3 length: 15 residues. CDR3: CASSYTYRAFHEQYF. In nucleotides, the CDR3 is TGTGCCAGCAGTTACACTTACAGGGCCTTCCACGAGCAGTACTTC.

The DNA for the CDR3 is TGTGCCAGCAGCGCACACAGGGGAAGGGAGAGACCTGGAAACACCATATATTTT. It encodes CASSAHRGRERPGNTIYF. V usage is TRBV9 and J usage is TRBJ1-3; 7 nucleotides align to TRBD1. The CDR3 consists of 18 residues. CDR1 and CDR2 from the germline V gene are SGDLS and YYNGEE. J lost 2 bases, V lost 3 bases, and 14 bases had no gene match.

This rearrangement joins TRBV7-9 to TRBJ2-3; TRBD2 matches at 13 bases. Germline V CDR1 and CDR2: SEHNR, FQNEAQ (reference sequence). V lost 3 bases, J lost 5 bases, and 5 bases stayed unmatched. This CDR3 contains 16 residues. CDR3 residues: CASSFWTSGSIDTQYF. The CDR3 DNA reads TGTGCCAGCAGCTTCTGGACTAGCGGGAGTATAGATACGCAGTATTTT.

The CDR3 loop reads CASSQGQGTDTQYF. The DNA of the CDR3 is TGCGCCAGCAGCCAAGGACAGGGGACAGATACGCAGTATTTT. The genes are TRBV5-1 and TRBJ2-3; 9 bases are a match to TRBD1. J gave up 3 bases and V 4 bases, and 3 bases lay outside the gene matches. The CDR3 is made up of 14 amino acids. Per germline, CDR1 SGHRS and CDR2 YFSETQ. Drawing the rest from reference TRBV5-1 and TRBJ2-3, the complete variable domain is KAGVTQTPRYLIKTRGQQVTLSCSPISGHRSVSWYQQTPGQGLQFLFEYFSETQRNKGNFPGRFSGRQFSNSRSEMNVSTLELGDSALYLCASSQGQGTDTQYFGPGTRLTVL.